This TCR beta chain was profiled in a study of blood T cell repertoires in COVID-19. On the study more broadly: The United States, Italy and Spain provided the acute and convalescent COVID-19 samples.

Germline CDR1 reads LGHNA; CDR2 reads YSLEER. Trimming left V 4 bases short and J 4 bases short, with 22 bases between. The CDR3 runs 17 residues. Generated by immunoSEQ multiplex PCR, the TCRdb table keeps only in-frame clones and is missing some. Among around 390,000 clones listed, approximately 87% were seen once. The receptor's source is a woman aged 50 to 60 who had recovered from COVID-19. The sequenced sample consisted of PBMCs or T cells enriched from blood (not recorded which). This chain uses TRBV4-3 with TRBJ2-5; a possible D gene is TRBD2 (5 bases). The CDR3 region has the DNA TGCGCCAGCAGCCCCGGAGCGGTTCGGCAGACTACAGAGACCCAGTACTTC. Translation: CASSPGAVRQTTETQYF.